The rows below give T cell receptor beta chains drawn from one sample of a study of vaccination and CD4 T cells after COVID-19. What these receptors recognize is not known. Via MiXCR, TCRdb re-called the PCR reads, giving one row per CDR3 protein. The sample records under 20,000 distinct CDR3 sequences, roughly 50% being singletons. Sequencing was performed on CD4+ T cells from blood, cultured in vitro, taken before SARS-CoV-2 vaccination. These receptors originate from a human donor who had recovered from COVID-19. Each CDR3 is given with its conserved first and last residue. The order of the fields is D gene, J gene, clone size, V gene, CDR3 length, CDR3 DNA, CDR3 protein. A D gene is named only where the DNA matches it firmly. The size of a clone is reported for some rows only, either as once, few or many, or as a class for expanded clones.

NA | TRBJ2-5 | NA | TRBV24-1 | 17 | TGTGCCACCAGTGATACGACAGGATACGGCGGTGGGGAGACCCAGTACTTC | CATSDTTGYGGGETQYF
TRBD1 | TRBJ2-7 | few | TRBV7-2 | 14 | TGTGCCAGCAGATTTAAGGGACAGGGGAGTGAGCAGTACTTC | CASRFKGQGSEQYF
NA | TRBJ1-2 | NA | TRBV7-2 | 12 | TGTGCCAGCAGCTTGACAGATCATGGCTACACCTTC | CASSLTDHGYTF
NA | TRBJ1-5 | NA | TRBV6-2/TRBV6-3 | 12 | TGTGCCAGCAGTTATAGAGGTGGGGCCCAGCATTTT | CASSYRGGAQHF
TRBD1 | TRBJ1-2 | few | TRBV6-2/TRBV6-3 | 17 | TGTGCCAGCAGTTACGCGGGTCTTACAGGGGGCTATCGAGGCTACACCTTC | CASSYAGLTGGYRGYTF
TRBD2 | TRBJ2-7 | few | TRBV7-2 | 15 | TGTGCCAGCAGCCCTAGGACTAGCGTCTCGTACGAGCAGTACTTC | CASSPRTSVSYEQYF
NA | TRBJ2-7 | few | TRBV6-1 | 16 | TGTGCCAGCAGCCGAACCACCGGCCGGGATTTATACGAGCAGTACTTC | CASSRTTGRDLYEQYF
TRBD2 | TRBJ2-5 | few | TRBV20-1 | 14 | TGCAGTGCTAGAAAAAGCGGGGGGAGCGAGACCCAGTACTTC | CSARKSGGSETQYF
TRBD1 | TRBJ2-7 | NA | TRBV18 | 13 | TGTGCCAGCTCGCCGGGACAGGGGGTCGAGCAGTACTTC | CASSPGQGVEQYF
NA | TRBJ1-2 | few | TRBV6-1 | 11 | TGTGCCACCGACGGTAACTATGGCTACACCTTC | CATDGNYGYTF
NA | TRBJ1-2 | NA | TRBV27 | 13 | TGTGCCAGCAGTGAACGACTCCTCCATGGCTACACCTTC | CASSERLLHGYTF
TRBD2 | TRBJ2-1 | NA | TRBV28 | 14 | TGTGCCGGCCGCGGCGGGGGAAACTACAATGAGCAGTTCTTC | CAGRGGGNYNEQFF
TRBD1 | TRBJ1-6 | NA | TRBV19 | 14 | TGTGCCACCCGGGGACAGGGGATATCTTCACCCCTCCACTTT | CATRGQGISSPLHF
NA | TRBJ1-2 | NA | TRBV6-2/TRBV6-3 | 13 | TGTGCCAGCAGTTACCTAGGACGCTATGGCTACACCTTC | CASSYLGRYGYTF
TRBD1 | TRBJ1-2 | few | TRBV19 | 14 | TGTGCCAGTAGTGAGCTGGACAGGGGCTATGGCTACACCTTC | CASSELDRGYGYTF
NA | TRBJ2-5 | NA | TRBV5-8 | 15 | TGTGCCAGCAGCGCGCGGTTAGGGTTGCAAGAGACCCAGTACTTC | CASSARLGLQETQYF
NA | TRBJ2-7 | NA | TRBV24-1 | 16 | TGTGCCACCAGTGATTTAGTCAGGACAGCAGACTACGAGCAGTACTTC | CATSDLVRTADYEQYF
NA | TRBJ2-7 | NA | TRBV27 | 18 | TGTGCCAGCAGTTTATCTGGGACCACCCCCCGTAACGCAGGGGAGCAGTACTTC | CASSLSGTTPRNAGEQYF
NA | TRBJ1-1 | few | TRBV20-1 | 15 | TGCAGTGCTAGAGATAGGACAAGGGGGGGCACTGAAGCTTTCTTT | CSARDRTRGGTEAFF
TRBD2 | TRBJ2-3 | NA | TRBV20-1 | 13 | TGCAGTACATTCCGGGAGGGCCGGGGCACGCAGTATTTT | CSTFREGRGTQYF
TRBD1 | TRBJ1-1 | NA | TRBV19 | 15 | TGTGCCAGTAGTATAAGGGCAGGGGGTGCCACTGAAGCTTTCTTT | CASSIRAGGATEAFF
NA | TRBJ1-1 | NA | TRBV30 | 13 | TGTGCCTGGAGCCTCCACCCCGGGACTGAAGCTTTCTTT | CAWSLHPGTEAFF
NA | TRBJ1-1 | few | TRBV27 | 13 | TGTGCCAGCAGACCCTTGATCAGGACTGAAGCTTTCTTT | CASRPLIRTEAFF
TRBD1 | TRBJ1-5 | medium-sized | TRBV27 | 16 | TGTGCCAGCAGTTTAGTAGGACAGGGGCCCCGGCAGCCCCAGCATTTT | CASSLVGQGPRQPQHF
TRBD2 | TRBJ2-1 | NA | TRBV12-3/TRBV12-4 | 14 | TGTGCCAGCAGTTTCACGGGACTAGTAAATGAGCAGTCCTTC | CASSFTGLVNEQSF
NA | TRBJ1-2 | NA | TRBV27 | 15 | TGTGCCAGCGGTCCCAGGGGTTTAGCTAACTATGGCTACACCTTC | CASGPRGLANYGYTF
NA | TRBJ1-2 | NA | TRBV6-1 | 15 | TGTGCCAGCAAAAAACAGGATAGTGGGCTAGGGGGCTACACCTTC | CASKKQDSGLGGYTF
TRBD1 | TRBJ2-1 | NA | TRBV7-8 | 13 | TGTGCCAGCAGCCCCCGGACAGGGCAAGAGCAGTTCTTC | CASSPRTGQEQFF
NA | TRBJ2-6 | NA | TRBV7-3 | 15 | TGTGCCAGCAGCCGACTGGGATCTGGGGCCAACGTCCTGACTTTC | CASSRLGSGANVLTF
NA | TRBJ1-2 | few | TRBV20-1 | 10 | TGCAGTGCTAGAGATATAGGCTACACCTTC | CSARDIGYTF
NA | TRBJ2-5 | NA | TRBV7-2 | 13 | TGTGCCAGCAGCTCAGAGAGAAGGCGGGGACAGTACTTC | CASSSERRRGQYF
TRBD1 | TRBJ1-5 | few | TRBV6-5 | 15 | TGTGCCAGCAGTTACGGGGACAGGGTTGATCAGCCCCAGCATTTT | CASSYGDRVDQPQHF
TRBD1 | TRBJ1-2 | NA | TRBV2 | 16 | TGTGCCAGCAGGGAACTGACACAGGGGGCTCTGAATGGCTACACCTTC | CASRELTQGALNGYTF
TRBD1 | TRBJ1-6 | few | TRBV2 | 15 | TGTGCCAGCAGAGGGGTCACAGGGGGGAATTCACCCCTCCACTTT | CASRGVTGGNSPLHF
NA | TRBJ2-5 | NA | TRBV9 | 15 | TGTGCCAGCAGCGTACTTGGACAGCTACAAGGGACCCAGTACTTC | CASSVLGQLQGTQYF
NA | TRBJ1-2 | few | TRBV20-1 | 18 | TGCAGTGCTAGAGATCTCCCAGGTGGGGGGCGCAAAGTAGGAGGCTACACCTTC | CSARDLPGGGRKVGGYTF
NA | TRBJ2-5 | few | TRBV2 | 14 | TGTGCCAGCAGTACGACTAGGGGGCAAGAGACCCAGTACTTC | CASSTTRGQETQYF
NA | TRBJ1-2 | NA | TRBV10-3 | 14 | TGTGCCATCAGTGCGGGGGCCCTCCGGGATGGCTACACCTTC | CAISAGALRDGYTF
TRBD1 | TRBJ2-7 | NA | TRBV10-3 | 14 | TGTGCCATCAGGGAGGGGACAGGGGCTCGAGAGCAGTACTTC | CAIREGTGAREQYF
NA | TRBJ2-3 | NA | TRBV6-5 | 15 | TGTGCCAGCAGTTACCCAGACGGACGCACAGATACGCAGTATTTT | CASSYPDGRTDTQYF
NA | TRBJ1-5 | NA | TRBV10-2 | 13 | TGCGCCAGCAGGGAGGGAAAAGATCAGCCCCAGCATTTT | CASREGKDQPQHF
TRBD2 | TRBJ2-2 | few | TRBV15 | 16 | TGTGCCACCAGCAGATGGACTAGCGGGAGTGCCGGGGAGCTGTTTTTT | CATSRWTSGSAGELFF
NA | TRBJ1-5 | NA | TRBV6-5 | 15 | TGTGCCAGCAGTTACGGGCCCCCGGGGAATCAGCCCCAGCATTTT | CASSYGPPGNQPQHF
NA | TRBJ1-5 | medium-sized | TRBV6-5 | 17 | TGTGCCAGCAGTTATTCTTCATATCGGTTCCCTAATCAGCCCCAGCATTTT | CASSYSSYRFPNQPQHF
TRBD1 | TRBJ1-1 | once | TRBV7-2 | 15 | TGTGCCAGCAGCTCCGAAGGACAGGGGTGGACTGAAGCTTTCTTT | CASSSEGQGWTEAFF
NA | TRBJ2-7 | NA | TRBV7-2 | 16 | TGTGCCAGCAGCTTAGCCTCGGCCACTCTTGGGTACGAGCAGTACTTC | CASSLASATLGYEQYF
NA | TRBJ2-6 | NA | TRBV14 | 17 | TGTGCCAGCAGCCAAGTGGGACCGCCCTCTGGGGCCAACGTCCTGACTTTC | CASSQVGPPSGANVLTF
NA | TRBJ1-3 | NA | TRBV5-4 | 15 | TGTGCCAGCAGCGACCGACCGGTCTCTGGAAACACCATATATTTT | CASSDRPVSGNTIYF
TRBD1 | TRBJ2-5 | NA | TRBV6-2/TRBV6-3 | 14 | TGTGCCAGCAGTTACCGGACAGGGCAAGAGACCCAGTACTTC | CASSYRTGQETQYF
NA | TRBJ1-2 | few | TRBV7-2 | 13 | TGTGCCAGCAGGGCCAGGGATTTCTATGGCTACACCTTC | CASRARDFYGYTF
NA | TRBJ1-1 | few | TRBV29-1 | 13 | TGCAGCGTTAGCCCCTCCGGGGTCCCTGAAGCTTTCTTT | CSVSPSGVPEAFF
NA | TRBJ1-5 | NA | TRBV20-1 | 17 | TGCAGTGCTAGAACCTACCGATTCGGGATAAGTGATCAGCCCCAGCATTTT | CSARTYRFGISDQPQHF
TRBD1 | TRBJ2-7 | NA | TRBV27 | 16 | TGTGCCAGCAGTAGTCCGGGACAGGGGACCTCCTACGAGCAGTACTTC | CASSSPGQGTSYEQYF
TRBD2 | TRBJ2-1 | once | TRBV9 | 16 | TGTGCCAGCAGCGTGGACGTAGCGGGGAGGGGCAATGAGCAGTTCTTC | CASSVDVAGRGNEQFF
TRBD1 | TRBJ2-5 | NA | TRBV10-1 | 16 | TGCGCCAGCAGTGACCCAGGACAGGGGAGAGGAGAGACCCAGTACTTC | CASSDPGQGRGETQYF